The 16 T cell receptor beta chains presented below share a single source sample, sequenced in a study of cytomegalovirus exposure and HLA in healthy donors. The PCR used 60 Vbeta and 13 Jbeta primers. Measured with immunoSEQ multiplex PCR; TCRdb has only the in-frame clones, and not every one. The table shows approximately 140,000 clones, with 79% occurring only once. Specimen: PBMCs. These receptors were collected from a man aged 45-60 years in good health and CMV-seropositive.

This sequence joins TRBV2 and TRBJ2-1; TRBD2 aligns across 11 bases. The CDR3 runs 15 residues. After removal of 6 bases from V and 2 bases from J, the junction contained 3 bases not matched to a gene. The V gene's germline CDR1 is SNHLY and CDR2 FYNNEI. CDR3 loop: CASRKLAGAYNEQFF. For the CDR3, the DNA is TGTGCCAGCAGGAAACTAGCGGGAGCCTACAATGAGCAGTTCTTC.

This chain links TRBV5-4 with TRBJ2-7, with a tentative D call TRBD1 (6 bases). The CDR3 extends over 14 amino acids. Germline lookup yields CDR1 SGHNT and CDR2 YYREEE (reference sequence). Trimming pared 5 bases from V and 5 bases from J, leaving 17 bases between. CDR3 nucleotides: TGTGCCAGCAGACTGGATTACAGGGCCCACGAGCAGTACTTC. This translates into CASRLDYRAHEQYF. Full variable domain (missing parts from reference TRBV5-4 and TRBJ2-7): ETGVTQSPTHLIKTRGQQVTLRCSSQSGHNTVSWYQQALGQGPQFIFQYYREEENGRGNFPPRFSGLQFPNYSSELNVNALELDDSALYLCASRLDYRAHEQYFGPGTRLTVT.

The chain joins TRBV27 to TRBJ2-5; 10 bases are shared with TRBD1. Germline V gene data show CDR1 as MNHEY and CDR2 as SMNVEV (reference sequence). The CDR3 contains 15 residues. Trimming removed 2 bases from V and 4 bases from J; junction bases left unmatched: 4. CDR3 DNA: TGTGCCAGCAGTTTAGGGACAGGGGAAAGAGAGACCCAGTACTTC. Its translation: CASSLGTGERETQYF.

CDR3 DNA: TGTGCCAGCGGGCTCGGCAGGGAACAGCCCCAGCATTTT. Amino acid sequence: CASGLGREQPQHF. J is TRBJ1-5 and V is TRBV7-8; D might be TRBD1 (5 bases). V lost 8 bases and J 7 bases, leaving 15 bases between the germline ends. Germline V gene lookup returns CDR1 SGHVS and CDR2 FQNEAQ. This CDR3 region has 13 residues.

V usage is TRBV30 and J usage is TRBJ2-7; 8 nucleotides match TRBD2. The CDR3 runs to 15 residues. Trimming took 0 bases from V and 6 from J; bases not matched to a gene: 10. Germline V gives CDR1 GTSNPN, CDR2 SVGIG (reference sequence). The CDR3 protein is CAWSVGFGGEVEQYF. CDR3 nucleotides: TGTGCCTGGAGTGTGGGGTTCGGGGGGGAAGTCGAGCAGTACTTC.

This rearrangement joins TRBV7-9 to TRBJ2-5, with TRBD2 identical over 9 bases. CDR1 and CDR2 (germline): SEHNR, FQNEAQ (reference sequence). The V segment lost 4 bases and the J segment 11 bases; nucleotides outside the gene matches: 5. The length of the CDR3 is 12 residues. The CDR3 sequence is CASSSERGAQYF. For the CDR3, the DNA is TGTGCCAGCAGCTCCGAGCGGGGGGCGCAGTACTTC. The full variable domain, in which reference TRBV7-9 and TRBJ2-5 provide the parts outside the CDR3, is DTGVSQNPRHKITKRGQNVTFRCDPISEHNRLYWYRQTLGQGPEFLTYFQNEAQLEKSRLLSDRFSAERPKGSFSTLEIQRTEQGDSAMYLCASSSERGAQYFGPGTRLLVL.

For the CDR3, the DNA is TGTGCCAGCAGTCGACAGGGGGCTCCCTACGAGCAGTACTTC. It translates to CASSRQGAPYEQYF. The V call is TRBV6-5, the J call TRBJ2-7; 10 bases match TRBD1. CDR1 is MNHEY, CDR2 SVGAGI, per germline. With 5 bases clipped from V and 2 bases from J, the junction kept 3 bases outside the gene matches. This CDR3 is 14 amino acids long.

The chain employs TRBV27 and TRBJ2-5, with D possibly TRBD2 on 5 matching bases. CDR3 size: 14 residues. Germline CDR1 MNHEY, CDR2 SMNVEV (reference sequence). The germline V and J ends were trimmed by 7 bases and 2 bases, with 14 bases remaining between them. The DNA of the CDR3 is TGTGCCAGCACCTACCCGGGATCACAAGAGACCCAGTACTTC. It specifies CASTYPGSQETQYF.

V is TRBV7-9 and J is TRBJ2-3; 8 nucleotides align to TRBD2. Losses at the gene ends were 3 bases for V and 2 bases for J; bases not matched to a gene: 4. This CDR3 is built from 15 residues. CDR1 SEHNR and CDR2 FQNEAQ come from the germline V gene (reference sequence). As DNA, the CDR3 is TGTGCCAGCAGCTTCCGAGCGGGGGACACAGATACGCAGTATTTT. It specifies CASSFRAGDTDTQYF.

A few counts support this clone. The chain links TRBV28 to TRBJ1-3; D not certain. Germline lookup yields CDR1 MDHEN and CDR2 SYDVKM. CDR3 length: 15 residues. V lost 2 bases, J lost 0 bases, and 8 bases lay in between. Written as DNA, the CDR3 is TGTGCCAGCAGTTTAGACATCGGCTCTGGAAACACCATATATTTT. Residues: CASSLDIGSGNTIYF.

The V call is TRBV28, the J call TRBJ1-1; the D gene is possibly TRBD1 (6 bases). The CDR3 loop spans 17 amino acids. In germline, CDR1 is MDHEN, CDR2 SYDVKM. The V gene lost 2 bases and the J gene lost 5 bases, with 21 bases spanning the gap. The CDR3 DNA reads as TGTGCCAGCAGTTTAAGGGGGTGGGGGGGGCTAGGGACTGAAGCTTTCTTT. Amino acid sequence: CASSLRGWGGLGTEAFF. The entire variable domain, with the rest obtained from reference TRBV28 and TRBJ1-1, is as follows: DVKVTQSSRYLVKRTGEKVFLECVQDMDHENMFWYRQDPGLGLRLIYFSYDVKMKEKGDIPEGYSVSREKKERFSLILESASTNQTSMYLCASSLRGWGGLGTEAFFGQGTRLTVV.

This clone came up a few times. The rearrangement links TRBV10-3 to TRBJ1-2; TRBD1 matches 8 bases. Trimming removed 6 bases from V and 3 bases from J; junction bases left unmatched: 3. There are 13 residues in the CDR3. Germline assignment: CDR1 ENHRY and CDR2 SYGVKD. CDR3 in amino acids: CAISPGGDYGYTF. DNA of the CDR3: TGTGCCATCAGCCCAGGGGGCGACTATGGCTACACCTTC.

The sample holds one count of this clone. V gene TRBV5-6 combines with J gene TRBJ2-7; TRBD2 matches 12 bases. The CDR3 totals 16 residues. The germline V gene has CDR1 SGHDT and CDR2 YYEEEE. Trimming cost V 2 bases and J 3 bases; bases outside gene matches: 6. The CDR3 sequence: CASSFGVTSGSYEQYF. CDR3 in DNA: TGTGCCAGCAGCTTTGGAGTGACTAGCGGGAGCTACGAGCAGTACTTC.

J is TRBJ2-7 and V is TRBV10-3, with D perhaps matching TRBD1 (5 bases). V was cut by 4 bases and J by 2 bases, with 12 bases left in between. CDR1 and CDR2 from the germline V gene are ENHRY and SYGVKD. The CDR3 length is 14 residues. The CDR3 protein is CAISGKGPTYEQYF. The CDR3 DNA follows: TGTGCCATCAGTGGTAAGGGGCCTACCTACGAGCAGTACTTC.

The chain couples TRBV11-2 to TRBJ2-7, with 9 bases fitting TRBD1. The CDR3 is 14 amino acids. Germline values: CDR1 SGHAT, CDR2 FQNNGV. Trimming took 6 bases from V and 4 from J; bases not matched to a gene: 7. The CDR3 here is CASSLGTGIYEQYF. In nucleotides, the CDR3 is TGTGCCAGCAGTCTAGGGACAGGGATATACGAGCAGTACTTC. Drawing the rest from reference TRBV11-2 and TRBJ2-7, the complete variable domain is EAGVAQSPRYKIIEKRQSVAFWCNPISGHATLYWYQQILGQGPKLLIQFQNNGVVDDSQLPKDRFSAERLKGVDSTLKIQPAKLEDSAVYLCASSLGTGIYEQYFGPGTRLTVT.

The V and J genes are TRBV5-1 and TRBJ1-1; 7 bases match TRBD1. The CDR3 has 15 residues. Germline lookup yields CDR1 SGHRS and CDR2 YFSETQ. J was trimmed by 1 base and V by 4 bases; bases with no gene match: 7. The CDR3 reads CASSPDRYRNTEAFF. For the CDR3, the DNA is TGCGCCAGCAGCCCGGACAGGTACAGGAACACTGAAGCTTTCTTT.